This T cell receptor beta chain was observed in a study of blood T cell repertoires in COVID-19 (TCRdb year 2020). With regard to the full study: The collaborator samples originated in the United States, Italy and Spain and spanned the acute and convalescent phases of COVID-19. The prospective study material was composed of cDNA or gDNA derived from T cells, B-cell-depleted T cells, or PBMCs. Where HLA class I and class II types were available, the types were taken from metadata supplied by the sample provider, not from assay-based typing. Nearly every sample came with metadata listing a de-identified subject ID, COVID-19 status, age in years and sex. Samples came from the ongoing ImmuneRACE study (first 160 participants) plus 1,254 subjects from 6 global collaborators. The repertoires were released in a freely available public database intended as a resource for research on the immune response to SARS-CoV-2. Deeply sampled blood TCRbeta repertoires from subjects exposed to, actively infected with, or recovered from COVID-19 were included in the dataset.

From its cysteine to its phenylalanine, the CDR3 spans 14 amino acids. Only the CDR3 part of the read is kept: 42 bases, read in frame from the first base. Germline trimming: 4 bases from V, 9 bases from J; junction bases outside gene matches: 5. This clone showed up just a few times. It lacks a known antigen. The input lacks base qualities; no much larger clone sits a single base away. Collaborating institutions collected whole blood in K2EDTA tubes following their own protocols. Collaborator samples were shipped for TCRbeta analysis as frozen whole blood, isolated PBMCs, or DNA extracted from either sample type. TCRbeta CDR3 regions were amplified from genomic DNA by means of the immunoSEQ Assay, a bias-controlled multiplex PCR. As for how the authors treated the data: Within the assay, amplification of reference gene primers was used to estimate how many nucleated cells each sample contained. To quantify the absolute abundance of each unique TCRbeta CDR3 rearrangement, sequence reads were collapsed and filtered. Productive Simpson clonality was computed per sample as the square root of Simpson's diversity index over productive rearrangements. TCRdb stores this immuneACCESS table with in-frame sequences only. Part of the clones is absent; in the studies checked, under half of the shortfall reflects unresolved V genes, and no reason is known for the rest. Clone size and the V and J calls come from that table; the DNA yielded D and trimming. This sample comprises 68,000 or so clones, over 75% of them detected only once. The ten largest clonotypes hold roughly 6.5% of the sample.

General findings and caveats noted by the study authors: The quantity of clinical and demographic metadata differed by source and by participant and was supplied without curation.

The rearrangement combines TRBV6-7 with TRBJ1-6; 8 of the junction bases match TRBD1. TRBV6-7 is an open reading frame, and its role is uncertain. The sequence was collected from a man aged 45-65 years with active COVID-19. Sequenced input: peripheral blood. DNA sequence: TGTGCCAGCAGTTCAGGACAGGGCTGTTCACCCCTCCACTTT. Its translation is CASSSGQGCSPLHF.